The T cell receptor (beta chain) described here comes from a study of CD8 T cells in Susac syndrome. V lost 6 bases, J lost 10 bases, and 19 bases lay in between. The CDR3 sequence is 14 residues long. The germline V gene has CDR1 SNHLY and CDR2 FYNNEI. Reverse transcription used roughly 0.45 to 1 ug RNA and random hexamers. Amplification of the TCR beta CDR3 was carried out by immunoSEQ multiplex PCR, which spanned a total of 54 Vbeta and 13 Jbeta segments. TCRdb itself ran the immunoSEQ multiplex PCR reads through MiXCR, one entry per CDR3 protein. Among tens of thousands of distinct CDR3 sequences listed, over 85% were seen once. CD8+ and CD4+ T cells taken from blood had their TCR beta sequenced. TEMRA cells were FACS-enriched and CD8+ and CD4+ T cells negatively isolated.

The sequenced sample was CD8+ T cells from PBMCs. The chain combines TRBV2 with TRBJ2-4, with D possibly matching TRBD1 (6 bases). The source is a human donor in good health. The CDR3 region is CASSADSGAPIQYF. The CDR3 DNA reads TGTGCCAGCAGCGCGGACAGCGGCGCCCCAATTCAGTACTTC.